The 26 T cell receptor beta chains in this list originate from one sample, sequenced in a study of control samples from healthy donors and cancer patients. Sequencing was performed with immunoSEQ multiplex PCR; in TCRdb, only in-frame clones are kept and a portion is missing. Here the sample spans 150,000 or so clones, over 80% being singletons. Sample: blood. These TCRs come from a woman aged 45-65 years in good health.

Only one count was recorded for this clone. The chain links TRBV5-1 to TRBJ2-3; D may be TRBD1 (5 bases). V lost 4 bases and J lost 0, with 15 bases in between. The CDR3 runs to 16 residues. CDR1 and CDR2 from the germline V gene are SGHRS and YFSETQ. CDR3 residues: CASSLITGTSTDTQYF. In nucleotides, the CDR3 is TGCGCCAGCAGCCTGATAACAGGCACTAGCACAGATACGCAGTATTTT.

This rearrangement joins TRBV2 to TRBJ2-3; TRBD2 matches at 8 bases. The CDR3 is made up of 16 amino acids. CDR1 is SNHLY, CDR2 FYNNEI, per germline. V lost 6 bases and J lost 5; bases outside the gene matches: 13. As DNA, the CDR3 is TGTGCCAGCAGAATGGTCCAGCGGGGGCCAGGAGATACGCAGTATTTT. Its protein product is CASRMVQRGPGDTQYF. Full variable domain (rest looked up from reference TRBV2 and TRBJ2-3): EPEVTQTPSHQVTQMGQEVILRCVPISNHLYFYWYRQILGQKVEFLVSFYNNEISEKSEIFDDQFSVERPDGSNFTLKIRSTKLEDSAMYFCASRMVQRGPGDTQYFGPGTRLTVL.

The rearrangement links TRBV28 to TRBJ2-7; 7 nucleotides line up with TRBD1. This CDR3 contains 15 residues. Trimming took 8 bases from V and 2 from J; bases not matched to a gene: 12. From germline, CDR1 is MDHEN and CDR2 SYDVKM. The CDR3 protein is CASPPQGDGAYEQYF. CDR3 sequence (DNA): TGTGCCAGCCCCCCCCAGGGGGATGGTGCCTACGAGCAGTACTTC.

This clone was seen only a few times. This chain uses TRBV24-1 with TRBJ2-1; 9 bases align to TRBD1. Germline values: CDR1 KGHDR, CDR2 SFDVKD. Trimming took 3 bases from V and 7 from J; bases not matched to a gene: 6. The CDR3 extends over 15 amino acids. In nucleotides, the CDR3 is TGTGCCACCAGTGATGAGGGTGGGACAGGGAATGAGCAGTTCTTC. Translating gives CATSDEGGTGNEQFF.

The chain combines TRBV27 with TRBJ1-2; TRBD1 matches 12 bases. The CDR3 sequence is 14 residues long. CDR1 is MNHEY, CDR2 SMNVEV, per germline (reference sequence). Unmatched junction bases numbered 1, after V lost 4 bases and J lost 4 bases. The CDR3 nucleotides read TGTGCCAGCAGTTGGGGACAGGGGGCCTATGGCTACACCTTC. This encodes CASSWGQGAYGYTF.

V is TRBV14 and J is TRBJ1-5, with D hard to call. The germline CDR1 and CDR2 sequences are SGHDN and FVKESK. Trimming shortened V by 2 bases and J by 3 bases, and 23 bases separated the two germline ends. This CDR3 is built from 19 residues. The CDR3 DNA follows: TGTGCCAGCAGCCAATACTACTATAAAAGTGGGGTGATCAATCAGCCCCAGCATTTT. Translation gives CASSQYYYKSGVINQPQHF. The full variable domain, its missing parts supplied by reference TRBV14 and TRBJ1-5, is EAGVTQFPSHSVIEKGQTVTLRCDPISGHDNLYWYRRVMGKEIKFLLHFVKESKQDESGMPNNRFLAERTGGTYSTLKVQPAELEDSGVYFCASSQYYYKSGVINQPQHFGDGTRLSIL.

The gene calls are TRBV4-1 and TRBJ1-3, with TRBD1 matching over 11 bases. The CDR3 is 16 amino acids. Germline assignment: CDR1 MGHRA and CDR2 YSYEKL. V was clipped by 2 bases and J by 7 bases; unmatched bases: 7. The CDR3 is CASSQRDRGGWNTIYF. The CDR3 DNA reads TGCGCCAGCAGCCAACGGGACAGGGGGGGATGGAACACCATATATTTT.

The chain couples TRBV7-6 to TRBJ2-2, with TRBD2 matching over 16 bases. Per the germline V gene, CDR1 is SGHVS and CDR2 is FNYEAQ. The V segment lost 4 bases and the J segment 5 bases; nucleotides outside the gene matches: 13. The length of the CDR3 is 20 residues. CDR3 loop: CASSSLGTSGRARDTGELFF. For the CDR3, the DNA is TGTGCCAGCAGCTCACTGGGGACTAGCGGGAGGGCCCGGGATACCGGGGAGCTGTTTTTT. Complete variable domain (other parts from reference TRBV7-6 and TRBJ2-2): GAGVSQSPRYKVTKRGQDVALRCDPISGHVSLYWYRQALGQGPEFLTYFNYEAQQDKSGLPNDRFSAERPEGSISTLTIQRTEQRDSAMYRCASSSLGTSGRARDTGELFFGEGSRLTVL.

This clone appeared once. The rearrangement joins TRBV20-1 to TRBJ2-5; 14 bases are a match to TRBD2. V lost 3 bases, J lost 2 bases, and 8 bases stayed unmatched. The CDR3 consists of 17 residues. Germline V lookup: CDR1 DFQATT, CDR2 SNEGSKA (reference sequence). The CDR3 here is CSASKGTSGGLQETQYF. CDR3 DNA: TGCAGTGCTAGTAAAGGGACTAGCGGGGGTCTACAAGAGACCCAGTACTTC.

The chain recombines TRBV6-5 with TRBJ2-7; no clear D. Between the trimmed V and J ends, which lost 2 bases and 3 bases, there was a span of 8 bases. The CDR3 consists of 13 residues. The germline V gene encodes CDR1 MNHEY and CDR2 SVGAGI. DNA for the CDR3: TGTGCCAGCAGTTACAGGGTAAACTACGAGCAGTACTTC. Translation gives CASSYRVNYEQYF.

Only a few counts were recorded for this clone. J is TRBJ2-7 and V is TRBV14; 8 nucleotides match TRBD1. The germline CDR1 and CDR2 sequences are SGHDN and FVKESK. This CDR3 comprises 13 residues. The J segment lost 2 bases and the V segment lost 3 bases, leaving 0 bases of the junction unmatched. CDR3 in amino acids: CASSQDRAYEQYF. Here the CDR3 DNA reads TGTGCCAGCAGCCAGGACAGGGCCTACGAGCAGTACTTC.

This chain joins TRBV30 and TRBJ2-3; weak D call: TRBD2 (7 bases). CDR3 length: 15 amino acids. Germline CDR1 is GTSNPN and CDR2 is SVGIG (reference sequence). The germline V and J ends were trimmed by 2 bases and 3 bases, with 15 bases remaining between them. In DNA form, the CDR3 reads TGTGCCTGGAGTCATGGGGGGGCCGGGACAGATACGCAGTATTTT. Translated: CAWSHGGAGTDTQYF.

This chain joins TRBV13 and TRBJ1-2, with D possibly matching TRBD1 (5 bases). The CDR3 extends over 16 amino acids. Trimming removed 3 bases from V and 0 bases from J, with 14 bases in between. Germline CDR1 is PRHDT and CDR2 is FYEKMQ (reference sequence). As DNA, the CDR3 is TGTGCCAGCAGCTTTGTAGCGGGGGAAGCTAACTATGGCTACACCTTC. Translating it yields CASSFVAGEANYGYTF.

This clone turned up a few times. V gene TRBV6-5 combines with J gene TRBJ1-1, with D hard to call. The CDR3 is 13 residues long. Per germline, CDR1 MNHEY and CDR2 SVGAGI. V shed 2 bases and J shed 4 bases, with 8 bases lying between them. CDR3 region: CASSYGPVTEAFF. The CDR3, as DNA: TGTGCCAGCAGTTACGGTCCCGTCACTGAAGCTTTCTTT.

The rearrangement links TRBV7-2 to TRBJ2-7; TRBD2 aligns across 8 bases. Germline CDR1 reads SGHTA; CDR2 reads FQGNSA. The CDR3 totals 17 residues. V lost 2 bases to trimming and J lost 7 bases; unmatched junction nucleotides: 16. The DNA of the CDR3 is TGTGCCAGCAGCTTAAGGGCGGATGGGGTAGCGGGACTTGAGCAGTACTTC. The encoded protein is CASSLRADGVAGLEQYF.

The chain carries TRBV6-5 and TRBJ2-3; D is unclear. This CDR3 is built from 13 residues. V was trimmed by 8 bases and J by 2 bases, leaving 11 bases between them. Per the germline V gene, CDR1 is MNHEY and CDR2 is SVGAGI. The CDR3 bases are TGTGCCAGCCGAATTCCGCCCACAGATACGCAGTATTTT. It yields the protein CASRIPPTDTQYF.

The gene calls are TRBV10-3 and TRBJ1-2; no firm D call. The germline V gene has CDR1 ENHRY and CDR2 SYGVKD. The CDR3 covers 13 residues. The V gene lost 8 bases and the J gene lost 6 bases, with 16 bases spanning the gap. The CDR3 loop reads CAIQRELGNGYTF. In DNA, the CDR3 is TGTGCCATCCAGAGGGAGCTAGGAAATGGCTACACCTTC.

The chain combines TRBV6-6 with TRBJ1-2; 7 bases line up with TRBD1. Germline values: CDR1 MNHNY, CDR2 SVGAGI (reference sequence). V lost 6 bases, J lost 8 bases, and 15 bases stayed unmatched. The CDR3 totals 15 residues. CDR3 sequence reads: CASSHSLDRDQGYTF. CDR3 coding DNA: TGTGCCAGCAGCCACTCTTTAGACAGGGATCAAGGCTACACCTTC.

This clone was seen only once. This chain links TRBV11-2 with TRBJ1-6, with 7 nucleotides matching TRBD1. The CDR3 is 15 amino acids. Unmatched junction bases numbered 6, after V lost 5 bases and J lost 5 bases. Germline V gene sequence: CDR1 SGHAT, CDR2 FQNNGV. CDR3 loop: CASSKAGTDNSPLHF. The CDR3 nucleotides are TGTGCCAGCAGCAAAGCCGGGACAGATAATTCACCCCTCCACTTT.

The J gene is TRBJ1-2, the V gene TRBV7-9; D is undetermined. This CDR3 spans 14 amino acids. The V gene lost 1 base and the J gene lost 7 bases, with 13 bases spanning the gap. Germline V gives CDR1 SEHNR, CDR2 FQNEAQ (reference sequence). The CDR3 protein is CASSLESKSGGYTF. CDR3 in DNA: TGTGCCAGCAGCTTAGAATCCAAATCGGGTGGCTACACCTTC. The full variable domain, with the rest looked up from reference TRBV7-9 and TRBJ1-2, is DTGVSQNPRHKITKRGQNVTFRCDPISEHNRLYWYRQTLGQGPEFLTYFQNEAQLEKSRLLSDRFSAERPKGSFSTLEIQRTEQGDSAMYLCASSLESKSGGYTFGSGTRLTVV.

The V and J genes are TRBV6-5 and TRBJ2-1; D is uncertain. The CDR3 totals 11 residues. Germline lookup yields CDR1 MNHEY and CDR2 SVGAGI. V shed 7 bases and J shed 7 bases, with 8 bases lying between them. This CDR3 reads CASTVRNEQFF. The CDR3 nucleotides are TGTGCCAGCACCGTTCGGAATGAGCAGTTCTTC.

This clone was seen a single time. The V call is TRBV28, the J call TRBJ1-2; no clear D gene. Germline V CDR1 and CDR2: MDHEN, SYDVKM. The CDR3 has 12 residues. V lost 6 bases and J lost 2, with 7 bases in between. The CDR3 spells CASSPYNYGYTF. For the CDR3, the DNA is TGTGCCAGCAGCCCTTACAACTATGGCTACACCTTC.

In this sample, this clone turned up a few times. The rearrangement links TRBV7-2 to TRBJ1-6, with TRBD1 matching over 8 bases. The CDR3 spans 18 residues. Losses at the gene ends were 1 base for V and 7 bases for J; bases not matched to a gene: 12. Germline V gives CDR1 SGHTA, CDR2 FQGNSA. Written as DNA, the CDR3 is TGTGCCAGCAGCTTAGGGCAGGGGGCGCGTGGTCCCAATTCACCCCTCCACTTT. Its protein product is CASSLGQGARGPNSPLHF.

V is TRBV6-5 and J is TRBJ2-7; 7 positions match TRBD2. J gave up 3 bases and V 10 bases, and 6 bases lay outside the gene matches. The germline V gene encodes CDR1 MNHEY and CDR2 SVGAGI. The CDR3 runs to 12 residues. This CDR3 reads CATSGGFYEQYF. CDR3 nucleotides: TGTGCCACCTCGGGAGGTTTCTACGAGCAGTACTTC.

The chain has TRBV6-4 and TRBJ1-6; D uncertain. Germline assignment: CDR1 MRHNA and CDR2 SNTAGT. V shed 5 bases and J shed 7 bases, with 9 bases lying between them. The CDR3 extends over 13 amino acids. In DNA form, the CDR3 reads TGTGCCAGCAGTTCTAAGGAAAATTCACCCCTCCACTTT. Protein product: CASSSKENSPLHF.

CDR3 DNA: TGTGCCAGTAGTCTTCCAGCCTATAGCAATCAGCCCCAGCATTTT. The encoded protein is CASSLPAYSNQPQHF. J is TRBJ1-5 and V is TRBV19, with D hard to call. The germline V gene has CDR1 LNHDA and CDR2 SQIVND (reference sequence). V lost 5 bases to trimming and J lost 0 bases, with 11 bases between them. This CDR3 is built from 15 residues.